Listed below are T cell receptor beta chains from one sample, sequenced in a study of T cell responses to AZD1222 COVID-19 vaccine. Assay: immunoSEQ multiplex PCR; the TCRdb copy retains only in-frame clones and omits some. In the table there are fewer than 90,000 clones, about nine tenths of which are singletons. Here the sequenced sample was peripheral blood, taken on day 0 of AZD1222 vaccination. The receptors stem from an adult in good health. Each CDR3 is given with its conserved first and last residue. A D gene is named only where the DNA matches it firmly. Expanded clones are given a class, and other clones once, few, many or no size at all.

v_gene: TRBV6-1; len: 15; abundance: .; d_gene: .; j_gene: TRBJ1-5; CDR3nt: TGTGCCAGCAGTGAAGCAGGGGATCGCCCGGGGACCCAGCATTTT; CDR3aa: CASSEAGDRPGTQHF
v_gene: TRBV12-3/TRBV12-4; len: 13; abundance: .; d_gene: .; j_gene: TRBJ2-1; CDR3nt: TGTGCCAGCAGTTTAGGGTGGTACAATGAGCAGTTCTTC; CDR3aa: CASSLGWYNEQFF
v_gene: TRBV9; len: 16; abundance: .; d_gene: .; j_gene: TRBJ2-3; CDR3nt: TGTGCCAGCAGCGCTGGGGTAGCGGAAGACACAGATACGCAGTATTTT; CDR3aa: CASSAGVAEDTDTQYF
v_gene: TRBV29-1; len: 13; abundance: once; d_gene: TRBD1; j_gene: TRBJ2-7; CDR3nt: TGCAGCGTTGAGAGGGGGCGCGGGTACGAGCAGTACTTC; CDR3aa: CSVERGRGYEQYF
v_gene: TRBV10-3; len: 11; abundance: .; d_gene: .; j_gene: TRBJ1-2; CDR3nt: TGTGCCATCAGTGGAGGGAATGGCTACACCTTC; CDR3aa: CAISGGNGYTF
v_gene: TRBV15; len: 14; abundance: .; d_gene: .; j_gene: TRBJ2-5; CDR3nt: TGTGCCACCAGCAGAGTCTCACAGCAAGAGACCCAGTACTTC; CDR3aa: CATSRVSQQETQYF
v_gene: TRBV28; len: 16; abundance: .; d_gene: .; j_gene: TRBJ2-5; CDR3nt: TGTGCCAGCAGTCCTGGCAGGGATAGTCTCGGGGAGACCCAGTACTTC; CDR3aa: CASSPGRDSLGETQYF
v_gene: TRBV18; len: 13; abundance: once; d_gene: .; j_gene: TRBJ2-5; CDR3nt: TGTGCCAGCTCAAGGGACTCCGGGGAGACCCAGTACTTC; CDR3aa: CASSRDSGETQYF
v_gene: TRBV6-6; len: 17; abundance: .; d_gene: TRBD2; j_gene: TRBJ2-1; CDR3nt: TGTGCCAGCAGTCCTCGGGGGGTAGCGGGAGGGCTGTATGAGCAGTTCTTC; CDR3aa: CASSPRGVAGGLYEQFF
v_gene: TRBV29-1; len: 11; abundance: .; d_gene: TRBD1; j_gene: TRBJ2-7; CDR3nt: TGCAGCGCACGGACAGGCTTCGAGCAGTACTTC; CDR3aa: CSARTGFEQYF
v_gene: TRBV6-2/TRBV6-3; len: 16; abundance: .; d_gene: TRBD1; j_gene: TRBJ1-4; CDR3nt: TGTGCCAGCAGCCGGAGGACAGGGCCAACTAATGAAAAACTGTTTTTT; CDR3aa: CASSRRTGPTNEKLFF
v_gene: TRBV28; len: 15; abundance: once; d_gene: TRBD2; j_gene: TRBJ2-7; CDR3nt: TGTGCCAGCAGTTTATTGACTAGCGGAATCTACGAGCAGTACTTC; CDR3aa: CASSLLTSGIYEQYF
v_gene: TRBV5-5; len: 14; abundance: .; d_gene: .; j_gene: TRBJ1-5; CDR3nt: TGTGCCAGCAGCTTGGAGCCAGATAATCAGCCCCAGCATTTT; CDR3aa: CASSLEPDNQPQHF
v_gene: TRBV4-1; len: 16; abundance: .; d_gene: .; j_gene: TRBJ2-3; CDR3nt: TGCGCCAGCAGCCCAAACGGGGCCGAACTCACAGATACGCAGTATTTT; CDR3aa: CASSPNGAELTDTQYF
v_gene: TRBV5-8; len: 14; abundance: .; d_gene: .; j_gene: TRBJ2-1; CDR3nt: TGTGCCAGCAGTTATGGACCGTCGATGGATGAGCAGTTCTTC; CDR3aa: CASSYGPSMDEQFF
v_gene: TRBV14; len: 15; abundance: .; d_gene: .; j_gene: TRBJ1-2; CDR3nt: TGTGCCAGCAGCCAAGGGGCAGGGGCCGGCTATGGCTACACCTTC; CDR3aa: CASSQGAGAGYGYTF
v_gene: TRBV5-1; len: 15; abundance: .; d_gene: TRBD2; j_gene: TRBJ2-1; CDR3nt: TGCGCCAGCAGCTTTGGGCTAGCGGGAATCAATGAGCAGTTCTTC; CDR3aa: CASSFGLAGINEQFF
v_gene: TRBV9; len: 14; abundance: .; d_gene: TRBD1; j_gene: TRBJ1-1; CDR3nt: TGTGCCAGCAGCCCGCAGACAGGGGACACTGAAGCTTTCTTT; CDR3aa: CASSPQTGDTEAFF
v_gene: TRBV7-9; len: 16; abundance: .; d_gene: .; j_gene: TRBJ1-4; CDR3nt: TGTGCCAGCAGCTTAGCCTCAGGTTCAACTAATGAAAAACTGTTTTTT; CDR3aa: CASSLASGSTNEKLFF
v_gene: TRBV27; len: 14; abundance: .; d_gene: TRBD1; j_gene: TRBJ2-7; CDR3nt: TGTGCCAGCAGTTTATACACAGGGGGCTACGAGCAGTACTTC; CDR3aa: CASSLYTGGYEQYF
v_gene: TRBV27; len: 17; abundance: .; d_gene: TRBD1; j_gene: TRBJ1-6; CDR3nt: TGTGCCAGCAGTAGGGACAGGGGATTCTCCTATAATTCACCCCTCCACTTT; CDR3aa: CASSRDRGFSYNSPLHF
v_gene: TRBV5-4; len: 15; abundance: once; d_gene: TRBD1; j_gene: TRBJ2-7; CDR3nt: TGTGCCAGCAGCTGGGACAGGGAATCTTTTAAGGAGCAGTACTTC; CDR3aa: CASSWDRESFKEQYF
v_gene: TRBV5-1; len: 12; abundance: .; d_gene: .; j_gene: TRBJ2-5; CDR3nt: TGCGCCAGCAGCTTGGAGTTGGAGACCCAGTACTTC; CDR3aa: CASSLELETQYF
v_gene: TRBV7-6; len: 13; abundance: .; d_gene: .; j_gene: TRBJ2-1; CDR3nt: TGTGCCAGCACTCGGGGGCCGCAGGCTCAGCAGTTCTTC; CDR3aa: CASTRGPQAQQFF
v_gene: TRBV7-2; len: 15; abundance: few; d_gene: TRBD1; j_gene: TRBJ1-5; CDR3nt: TGTGCCAGCAGCTCATCACAGGGGACCAATCAGCCCCAGCATTTT; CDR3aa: CASSSSQGTNQPQHF
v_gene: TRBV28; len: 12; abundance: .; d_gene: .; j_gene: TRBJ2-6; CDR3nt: TGTGCCAGCAGTTTATATGGCGCACCTATGACTTTC; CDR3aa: CASSLYGAPMTF
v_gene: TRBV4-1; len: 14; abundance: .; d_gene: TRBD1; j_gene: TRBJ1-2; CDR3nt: TGCGCCAGCAGCCAACCGGGACAGAACTATGGCTACACCTTC; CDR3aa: CASSQPGQNYGYTF
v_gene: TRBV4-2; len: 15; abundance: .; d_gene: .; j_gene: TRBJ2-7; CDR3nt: TGTGCCAGCAGCCAAGAGCACACGCGCTCCTACGAGCAGTACTTC; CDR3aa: CASSQEHTRSYEQYF
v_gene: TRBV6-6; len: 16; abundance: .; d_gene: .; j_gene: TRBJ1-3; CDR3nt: TGTGCCAGCAGTTATGTCGATCCCCCTAGGGGAAACACCATATATTTT; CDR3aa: CASSYVDPPRGNTIYF
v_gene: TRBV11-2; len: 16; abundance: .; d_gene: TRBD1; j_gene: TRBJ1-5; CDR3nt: TGTGCCAGCAGCTTAGCACCTACAGGGGGGGGGCAGCCCCAGCATTTT; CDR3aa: CASSLAPTGGGQPQHF
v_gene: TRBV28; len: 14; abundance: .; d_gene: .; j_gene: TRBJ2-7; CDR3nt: TGTGCCAGCAGTTTGGGGTGGAAGCCGTACGAGCAGTACTTC; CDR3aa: CASSLGWKPYEQYF
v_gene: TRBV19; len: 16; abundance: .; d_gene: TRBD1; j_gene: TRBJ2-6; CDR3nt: TGTGCCAGTACCGGGACAGGGGGCGGTGGGGCCAACGTCCTGACTTTC; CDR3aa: CASTGTGGGGANVLTF
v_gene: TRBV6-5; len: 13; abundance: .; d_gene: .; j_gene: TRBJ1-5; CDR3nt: TGTGCCAGCAGTTACTCCAGGGGTGAGCCCCAGCATTTT; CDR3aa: CASSYSRGEPQHF
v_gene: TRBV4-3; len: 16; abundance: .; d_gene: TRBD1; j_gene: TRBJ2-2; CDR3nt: TGCGCCAGCAGCCAAGATCAGGCAGGGGGTACCGGGGAGCTGTTTTTT; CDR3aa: CASSQDQAGGTGELFF
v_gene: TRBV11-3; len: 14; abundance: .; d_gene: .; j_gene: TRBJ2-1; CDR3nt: TGTGCCAGCAGCTTAGGGCGAGGGAACGATGAGCAGTTCTTC; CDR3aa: CASSLGRGNDEQFF
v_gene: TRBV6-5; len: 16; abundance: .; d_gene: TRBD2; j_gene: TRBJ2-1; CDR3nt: TGTGCCAGCAGTTCCCGAGCGGGAGGTTCCTACAATGAGCAGTTCTTC; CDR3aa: CASSSRAGGSYNEQFF
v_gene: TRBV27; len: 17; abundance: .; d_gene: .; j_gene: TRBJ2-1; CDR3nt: TGTGCCAGCAGTACCGCACTCCCCCAAGTGTCACGCAATGAGCAGTTCTTC; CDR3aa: CASSTALPQVSRNEQFF
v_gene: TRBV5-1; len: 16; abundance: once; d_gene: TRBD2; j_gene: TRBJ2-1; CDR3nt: TGCGCCAGCAGCTTGGGTGGAGCGGGATCTGACAATGAGCAGTTCTTC; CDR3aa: CASSLGGAGSDNEQFF
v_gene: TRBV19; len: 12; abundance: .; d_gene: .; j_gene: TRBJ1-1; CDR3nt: TGTGCCAGTAGTTGGGGGAACACTGAAGCTTTCTTT; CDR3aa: CASSWGNTEAFF
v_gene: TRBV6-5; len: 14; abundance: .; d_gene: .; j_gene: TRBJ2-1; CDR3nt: TGTGCCAGCACTCCCGGAGACAAAGCCAATGAGCAGTTCTTC; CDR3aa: CASTPGDKANEQFF
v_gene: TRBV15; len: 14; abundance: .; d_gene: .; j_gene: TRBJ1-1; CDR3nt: TGTGCCACCAGCAGAGTAGCAGCCCCCAGGGAAGCTTTCTTT; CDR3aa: CATSRVAAPREAFF
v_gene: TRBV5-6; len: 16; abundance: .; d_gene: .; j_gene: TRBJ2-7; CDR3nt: TGTGCCAGCAGCTTGTGGGGGTGGGCTACCCGTGACGAGCAGTACTTC; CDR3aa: CASSLWGWATRDEQYF
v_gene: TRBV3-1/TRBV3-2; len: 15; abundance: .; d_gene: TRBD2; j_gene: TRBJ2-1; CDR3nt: TGTGCCAGCAGCCAGGTAGCGGGAGGCCCCAATGAGCAGTTCTTC; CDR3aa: CASSQVAGGPNEQFF
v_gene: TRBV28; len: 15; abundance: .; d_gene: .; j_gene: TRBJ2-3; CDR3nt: TGTGCCAGCAGCCCCATTAAGACTAGCACAGATACGCAGTATTTT; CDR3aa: CASSPIKTSTDTQYF
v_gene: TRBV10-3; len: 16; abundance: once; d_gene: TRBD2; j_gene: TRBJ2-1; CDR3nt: TGTGCCATCAGTGGATCCCTAGCGGGAGGGAATAATGAGCAGTTCTTC; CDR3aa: CAISGSLAGGNNEQFF
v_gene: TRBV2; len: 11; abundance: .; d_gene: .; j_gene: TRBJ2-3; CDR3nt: TGTGCCAGCAGTGAACCAGATACGCAGTATTTT; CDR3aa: CASSEPDTQYF
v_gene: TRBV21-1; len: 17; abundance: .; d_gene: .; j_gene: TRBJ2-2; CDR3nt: TGTGCCAGCAGCTCCGCAGGGCGGGAGTATTTCCCCGGGGAGCTGTTTTTT; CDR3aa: CASSSAGREYFPGELFF
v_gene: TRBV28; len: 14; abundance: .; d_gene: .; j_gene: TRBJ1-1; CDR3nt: TGTGCCAGCAGGCATACAGGTTCCTTCACTGAAGCTTTCTTT; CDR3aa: CASRHTGSFTEAFF
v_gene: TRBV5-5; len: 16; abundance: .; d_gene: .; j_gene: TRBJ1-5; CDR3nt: TGTGCCAGCAGCTTGGGGTCCAGTTATAGCAATCAGCCCCAGCATTTT; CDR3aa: CASSLGSSYSNQPQHF
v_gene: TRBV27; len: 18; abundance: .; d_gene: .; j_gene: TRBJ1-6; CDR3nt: TGTGCCAGCAAACCGATTTGGGGAACAGGCGTTGGGAATTCACCCCTCCACTTT; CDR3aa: CASKPIWGTGVGNSPLHF
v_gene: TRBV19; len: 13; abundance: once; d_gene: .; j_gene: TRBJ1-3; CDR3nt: TGTGCCAGTAGTCTTTTCGCAGGAAACACCATATATTTT; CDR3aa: CASSLFAGNTIYF
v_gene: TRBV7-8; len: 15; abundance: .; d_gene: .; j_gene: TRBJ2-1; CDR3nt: TGTGCCAGCGGTCACCCCGGGACAAGTTACAATGAGCAGTTCTTC; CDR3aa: CASGHPGTSYNEQFF
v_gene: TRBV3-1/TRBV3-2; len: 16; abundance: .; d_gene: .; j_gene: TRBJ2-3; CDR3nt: TGTGCCAGCAGCCCAACCGGGCACAGGGCCACAGATACGCAGTATTTT; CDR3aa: CASSPTGHRATDTQYF
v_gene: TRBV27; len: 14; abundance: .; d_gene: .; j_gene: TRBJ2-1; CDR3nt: TGTGCCACACTCCAGCGGAGCTCCTACAATGAGCAGTTCTTC; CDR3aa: CATLQRSSYNEQFF
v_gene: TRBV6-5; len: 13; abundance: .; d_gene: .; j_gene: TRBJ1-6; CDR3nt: TGTGCCAGTGGTGTGACGACAAATTCACCCCTCCACTTT; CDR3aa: CASGVTTNSPLHF